Presented here are 6 T cell receptor beta chains from one specimen sequenced in a study of shared clonotypes between healthy human individuals. Sequenced by immunoSEQ multiplex PCR; TCRdb stores in-frame clones only, minus some. The sample comprises 2 million to 2.5 million clones, 85% to 95% of which are singletons, and roughly 0.34% rests with the top ten. The specimen sequenced was naive CD4+ T cells from PBMCs. Subset specified: CD45RA+ positively selected. The receptors originated from a man aged 18 to 35 in good health. Some clones in this sample may be carry-over from other donors' samples.

CDR3 sequence: CASSTRTGLNEKLFF. DNA for the CDR3: TGCGCCAGCAGCACGAGGACAGGCCTTAATGAAAAACTGTTTTTT. This rearrangement joins TRBV5-1 to TRBJ1-4; 7 positions match TRBD1. Germline values: CDR1 SGHRS, CDR2 YFSETQ. V gave up 4 bases and J gave up 4 bases; unmatched junction bases: 7. There are 15 residues in the CDR3. Variable domain in full (rest from reference TRBV5-1 and TRBJ1-4): KAGVTQTPRYLIKTRGQQVTLSCSPISGHRSVSWYQQTPGQGLQFLFEYFSETQRNKGNFPGRFSGRQFSNSRSEMNVSTLELGDSALYLCASSTRTGLNEKLFFGSGTQLSVL.

The chain is built from TRBV5-6 and TRBJ2-3, with a possible D match to TRBD1 (6 bases). The CDR3 is 14 amino acids. Trimming shortened V by 1 base and J by 1 base, and 7 bases separated the two germline ends. Germline CDR1 is SGHDT and CDR2 is YYEEEE. CDR3 amino acids: CASSLSGGTDTQYF. In DNA form, the CDR3 reads TGTGCCAGCAGCTTGTCAGGGGGCACAGATACGCAGTATTTT.

With respect to this clone: The sample contains more than one DNA sequence encoding this CDR3. The V and J genes are TRBV29-1 and TRBJ1-4; maybe TRBD1 (6 bases). Trimming took 7 bases from V and 5 from J, leaving 14 bases between them. Germline lookup yields CDR1 SQVTM and CDR2 ANQGSEA. The CDR3 has 13 residues. CDR3 bases: TGCAGCGCGGGGGGGCAGTTCAATGAAAAACTGTTTTTT. Its translation is CSAGGQFNEKLFF. Looking up the rest from reference TRBV29-1 and TRBJ1-4 gives the full variable domain: SAVISQKPSRDICQRGTSLTIQCQVDSQVTMMFWYRQQPGQSLTLIATANQGSEATYESGFVIDKFPISRPNLTFSTLTVSNMSPEDSSIYLCSAGGQFNEKLFFGSGTQLSVL.

The J gene is TRBJ2-5, the V gene TRBV5-6, with a weak D call TRBD2 (6 bases). V was shortened by 0 bases and J by 6 bases, with 15 bases between the two germline ends. Germline V CDR1 and CDR2: SGHDT, YYEEEE. This CDR3 has 15 residues. The DNA of the CDR3 is TGTGCCAGCAGCTTGGCCGGAGAGACTAGAAAGACCCAGTACTTC. Translating it yields CASSLAGETRKTQYF.

This chain joins TRBV4-1 and TRBJ2-3; the D is unclear. V was cut by 1 base and J by 0 bases, with 11 bases left in between. The CDR3 is made up of 16 amino acids. Germline assignment: CDR1 MGHRA and CDR2 YSYEKL. The chain's CDR3 is CASSQVHGSSTDTQYF. CDR3 DNA: TGCGCCAGCAGCCAAGTGCATGGTTCTAGCACAGATACGCAGTATTTT.

The V call is TRBV30, the J call TRBJ1-5, with D possibly matching TRBD1 (6 bases). CDR3 size: 17 residues. V gave up 2 bases and J gave up 1 base, with 18 bases separating them. Germline values: CDR1 GTSNPN, CDR2 SVGIG (reference sequence). CDR3: CAWSSRMDSQSNQPQHF. For the CDR3, the DNA is TGTGCCTGGAGTTCCCGCATGGACAGTCAGAGCAATCAGCCCCAGCATTTT.